This T cell receptor (beta chain) derives from a study of beta chain features in type 1 diabetes. On the study more broadly: The patients were much like the healthy donors in age, gender and cell yields.

This clone was seen more than once but under ten times. Antigen specificity is unknown. General observations from the study: These data did not resolve whether HLA type affects TCRB rearrangement.

CD4+ cells of the naive, central memory, regulatory and stem cell-like memory types were sorted via CD45RO/CCR7/CD25/CD127/CD95/CD27. All of the sorted populations showed purity greater than 98%. Expressed TCRB transcripts got sequenced, as all isolated RNA was reverse transcribed. The assay was immunoSEQ multiplex PCR, and TCRdb's table has in-frame clones only and misses some. The sample carries about 130,000 clones, about 8.7% recorded once. The germline CDR1 and CDR2 sequences are MRHNA and SNTAGT. V lost 2 bases and J lost 7; bases outside the gene matches: 7. CDR3 size: 16 residues. Sequenced input: central memory CD4+ T cells from blood. The TCR originated in a man younger than 35 in good health. The chain links TRBV6-4 to TRBJ2-3, with TRBD2 matching over 12 bases. CDR3 region: CASSDRLAGGSYTQYF. The CDR3 nucleotides are TGTGCCAGCAGTGACCGGCTAGCGGGGGGGTCATATACGCAGTATTTT.